This T cell receptor (beta chain) was recovered during a study of T cell responses to AZD1222 COVID-19 vaccine. TCRdb's copy holds only in-frame clones and misses some; the assay was immunoSEQ multiplex PCR. The repertoire holds about 160,000 clones, with 92% as singletons. Sample: peripheral blood, taken on day 0 of MenACWY control vaccination. The clonotype was recovered from an adult in good health.

For the CDR3, the DNA is TGTGCCAGCAGACCGGACACCCAAGAGACCCAGTACTTC. Protein product: CASRPDTQETQYF. The chain is built from TRBV9 and TRBJ2-5; D may be TRBD1 (5 bases). Trimming stripped 5 bases from V and 1 base from J, with 9 bases between. The CDR3 runs to 13 residues. Per the germline V gene, CDR1 is SGDLS and CDR2 is YYNGEE.